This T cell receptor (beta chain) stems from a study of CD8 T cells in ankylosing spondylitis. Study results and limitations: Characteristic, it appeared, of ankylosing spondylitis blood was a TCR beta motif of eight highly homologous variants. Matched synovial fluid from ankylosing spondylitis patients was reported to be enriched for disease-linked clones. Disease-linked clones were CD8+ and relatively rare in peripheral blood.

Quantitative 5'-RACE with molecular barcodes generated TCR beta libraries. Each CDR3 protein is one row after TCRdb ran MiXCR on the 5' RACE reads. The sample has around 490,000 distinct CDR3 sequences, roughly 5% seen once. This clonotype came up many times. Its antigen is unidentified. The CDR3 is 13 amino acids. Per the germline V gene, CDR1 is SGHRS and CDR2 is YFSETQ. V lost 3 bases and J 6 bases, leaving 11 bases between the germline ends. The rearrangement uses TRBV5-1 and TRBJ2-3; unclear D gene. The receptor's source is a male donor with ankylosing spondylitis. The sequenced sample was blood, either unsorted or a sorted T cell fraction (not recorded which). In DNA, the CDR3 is TGCGCCAGCAGCTCCCCTATGCAGGATACGCAGTATTTT. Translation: CASSSPMQDTQYF.